The 29 T cell receptor beta chains below come from one sample, sequenced in a study of T cell changes during pregnancy in multiple sclerosis. The table came from immunoSEQ multiplex PCR; TCRdb's copy has only in-frame clones and leaves some out. The sample gives 85,000 to 90,000 clones, approximately 93% of which show up once; over 1.5% is in the top ten. Sequenced material: peripheral blood, taken after pregnancy. Every receptor here comes from a female donor in good health, enrolled as a control in a pregnancy study.

This clone was seen once. V usage is TRBV27 and J usage is TRBJ2-1; tentatively, D is TRBD2 (5 bases). The ends were cut back, 6 bases at V and 2 bases at J, with 17 bases in the middle. The CDR3 is 16 residues long. CDR1 and CDR2 from the germline V gene are MNHEY and SMNVEV (reference sequence). CDR3 sequence: CASRPWTDRTYNEQFF. CDR3 DNA: TGTGCCAGCAGGCCTTGGACTGACCGAACCTACAATGAGCAGTTCTTC.

The chain recombines TRBV10-1 with TRBJ2-6, with 8 nucleotides matching TRBD1. Trimming at V came to 5 bases and at J to 0 bases, leaving 9 bases not matched to a gene. Germline loops: CDR1 WNHNN, CDR2 SYGVQD (reference sequence). This CDR3 region has 18 residues. The CDR3, as DNA: TGCGCCAGCAGTCCGACAGGGGAGGCAATCTCTGGGGCCAACGTCCTGACTTTC. Translating gives CASSPTGEAISGANVLTF.

The V call is TRBV28, the J call TRBJ2-1; tentative D call: TRBD2 (5 bases). CDR1 and CDR2 (germline): MDHEN, SYDVKM. Trimming removed 2 bases from V and 4 bases from J, with 6 bases in between. This CDR3 region has 13 residues. For the CDR3, the DNA is TGTGCCAGCAGTTTAGGACTTTACAATGAGCAGTTCTTC. It encodes CASSLGLYNEQFF.

CDR3 in amino acids: CASSWGQGAVNQPQHF. The CDR3 DNA reads as TGTGCCAGCAGTTGGGGACAGGGGGCGGTGAATCAGCCCCAGCATTTT. The V gene is TRBV28, the J gene TRBJ1-5; TRBD1 matches at 12 bases. Germline CDR1 and CDR2: MDHEN and SYDVKM. The CDR3 extends over 16 amino acids. J lost 4 bases, V lost 4 bases, and 5 bases had no gene match.

This chain links TRBV6-4 with TRBJ2-3; TRBD1 matches 8 bases. The CDR3 contains 17 residues. The germline V gene has CDR1 MRHNA and CDR2 SNTAGT. With 2 bases clipped from V and 1 base from J, the junction kept 8 bases outside the gene matches. The chain's CDR3 is CASSDNQGADGTDTQYF. As DNA, the CDR3 is TGTGCCAGCAGTGACAATCAGGGGGCGGATGGCACAGATACGCAGTATTTT.

The chain has TRBV7-2 and TRBJ2-5, with 9 nucleotides matching TRBD1. CDR1 SGHTA and CDR2 FQGNSA come from the germline V gene. With 2 bases clipped from V and 7 bases from J, the junction kept 2 bases outside the gene matches. This CDR3 comprises 13 residues. The CDR3 nucleotides are TGTGCCAGCAGCTTAAGACAGGGGGGGACCCAGTACTTC. As protein: CASSLRQGGTQYF. The variable domain in full, completed from reference TRBV7-2 and TRBJ2-5, reads GAGVSQSPSNKVTEKGKDVELRCDPISGHTALYWYRQSLGQGLEFLIYFQGNSAPDKSGLPSDRFSAERTGGSVSTLTIQRTQQEDSAVYLCASSLRQGGTQYFGPGTRLLVL.

The chain combines TRBV18 with TRBJ2-7; the match to TRBD1 covers 9 bases. Germline lookup yields CDR1 KGHSH and CDR2 LQKENI. V gave up 3 bases and J gave up 4 bases; unmatched junction bases: 10. The CDR3 has 16 residues. In DNA, the CDR3 is TGTGCCAGCTCACCTCCCGGGACAGGGACTTTATACGAGCAGTACTTC. Translating gives CASSPPGTGTLYEQYF.

Here the CDR3 DNA reads TGTGCCAGAAGCTACCGGGACAGGGAACAGCAGCCCCAGCATTTT. This translates into CARSYRDREQQPQHF. The chain is built from TRBV5-3 and TRBJ1-5; 9 bases agree with TRBD1. TRBV5-3 is classed as an ORF, of uncertain function. V lost 3 bases, J lost 7 bases, and 8 bases stayed unmatched. The CDR3 runs to 15 residues.

The chain couples TRBV4-1 to TRBJ2-3, with 12 bases aligning to TRBD2. Germline V gene lookup returns CDR1 MGHRA and CDR2 YSYEKL. This CDR3 has 19 amino acids. The junction had 7 bases not matched to a gene; V was cut back by 0 bases and J by 0 bases. The CDR3 coding sequence is TGCGCCAGCAGCCAAGATCCTCCTGGGACTAGCGGGAGCACAGATACGCAGTATTTT. The encoded protein is CASSQDPPGTSGSTDTQYF.

This sequence joins TRBV6-5 and TRBJ2-1; TRBD2 might be the D (6 bases). From germline, CDR1 is MNHEY and CDR2 SVGAGI. V was pared by 7 bases and J by 8 bases, with 18 bases between. The CDR3 sequence is 14 residues long. CDR3 sequence reads: CASKIPGGGDEQFF. The CDR3 DNA reads as TGTGCCAGCAAAATTCCCGGGGGTGGCGATGAGCAGTTCTTC.

The V gene is TRBV28, the J gene TRBJ1-5; D unresolved. The CDR3 covers 16 residues. Trimming removed 7 bases from V and 0 bases from J, with 16 bases in between. CDR1 and CDR2 from the germline V gene are MDHEN and SYDVKM. The CDR3, as DNA: TGTGCCAGCATCCCTTCGGGAGGGCCTAGCAATCAGCCCCAGCATTTT. Translating it yields CASIPSGGPSNQPQHF.

V is TRBV14 and J is TRBJ1-1; 8 bases agree with TRBD1. V trimming: 10 bases; J trimming: 2 bases; junction bases outside the gene matches: 3. Germline V CDR1 and CDR2: SGHDN, FVKESK. The CDR3 has 12 residues. The CDR3: CATGGGNTEAFF. CDR3 bases: TGTGCCACAGGGGGCGGAAACACTGAAGCTTTCTTT.

The chain combines TRBV27 with TRBJ1-1, with 9 bases aligning to TRBD1. Germline-derived CDR1 and CDR2 are MNHEY and SMNVEV (reference sequence). J gave up 1 base and V 7 bases, and 7 bases lay outside the gene matches. The length of the CDR3 is 15 residues. CDR3 in DNA: TGTGCCAGCATGACGGACAGGGGAGGGAACACTGAAGCTTTCTTT. Protein product: CASMTDRGGNTEAFF.

The chain combines TRBV27 with TRBJ2-1; TRBD1 matches 7 bases. Germline-derived CDR1 and CDR2 are MNHEY and SMNVEV (reference sequence). V was pared by 4 bases and J by 4 bases, with 7 bases of the junction left unmatched. The CDR3 runs to 15 residues. CDR3 sequence reads: CASSWRGGAYNEQFF. CDR3 bases: TGTGCCAGCAGTTGGCGAGGGGGCGCGTACAATGAGCAGTTCTTC.

The chain couples TRBV10-2 to TRBJ2-5; TRBD2 agrees at 9 bases. This CDR3 is 16 amino acids long. CDR1 is WSHSY and CDR2 is SAAADI in the germline V gene. V lost 0 bases to trimming and J lost 1 base; unmatched junction nucleotides: 3. The CDR3 bases are TGCGCCAGCAGTGAGTCTAGCGGGGGTTTCCAAGAGACCCAGTACTTC. Translation gives CASSESSGGFQETQYF.

The J gene is TRBJ2-1, the V gene TRBV2, with D tentatively TRBD2 (6 bases). Germline V gives CDR1 SNHLY, CDR2 FYNNEI. The CDR3 loop spans 14 amino acids. Trimming cost V 8 bases and J 4 bases, with 15 bases left between them. CDR3 loop: CASRLGGIYNEQFF. In nucleotides, the CDR3 is TGTGCCAGCCGTCTCGGAGGGATATACAATGAGCAGTTCTTC. The entire variable domain, with the rest obtained from reference TRBV2 and TRBJ2-1, is as follows: EPEVTQTPSHQVTQMGQEVILRCVPISNHLYFYWYRQILGQKVEFLVSFYNNEISEKSEIFDDQFSVERPDGSNFTLKIRSTKLEDSAMYFCASRLGGIYNEQFFGPGTRLTVL.

This clone has a handful of counts. This chain links TRBV5-1 with TRBJ1-1; D possibly corresponds to TRBD1 (5 bases). The CDR3 totals 15 residues. Between the trimmed V and J ends, which lost 7 bases and 0 bases, there was a span of 16 bases. The V gene's germline CDR1 is SGHRS and CDR2 YFSETQ. The CDR3 bases are TGCGCCAGCCGACCCAGTGCAGGGATGAACACTGAAGCTTTCTTT. Translating gives CASRPSAGMNTEAFF.

The chain combines TRBV10-3 with TRBJ1-3; D unresolved. V dropped 2 bases and J dropped 1 base, with 6 bases sitting between them. This CDR3 is 14 amino acids long. Germline lookup yields CDR1 ENHRY and CDR2 SYGVKD. The CDR3 here is CAISEAGSGNTIYF. The DNA for the CDR3 is TGTGCCATCAGTGAGGCGGGTTCTGGAAACACCATATATTTT.

The CDR3 sequence: CASSPGQGLETQYF. The CDR3 nucleotides are TGTGCCAGCAGTCCGGGACAGGGCTTAGAGACCCAGTACTTC. V is TRBV27 and J is TRBJ2-5; 9 bases align to TRBD1. CDR3 length: 14 residues. V gave up 5 bases and J gave up 4 bases; unmatched junction bases: 5. Germline lookup yields CDR1 MNHEY and CDR2 SMNVEV (reference sequence).

This chain joins TRBV5-5 and TRBJ2-1; 8 positions agree with TRBD2. After removal of 6 bases from V and 7 bases from J, the junction contained 12 bases not matched to a gene. Germline CDR1 is SGHKS and CDR2 is YYEKEE (reference sequence). The CDR3 is 15 residues long. The CDR3 protein is CASTRGGEGLNEQFF. The DNA for the CDR3 is TGTGCCAGCACCCGGGGGGGGGAGGGCCTAAATGAGCAGTTCTTC. The full variable domain, rest sourced from reference TRBV5-5 and TRBJ2-1, is DAGVTQSPTHLIKTRGQQVTLRCSPISGHKSVSWYQQVLGQGPQFIFQYYEKEERGRGNFPDRFSARQFPNYSSELNVNALLLGDSALYLCASTRGGEGLNEQFFGPGTRLTVL.

This chain links TRBV29-1 with TRBJ2-4; D may be TRBD2 (5 bases). The germline gives CDR1 SQVTM, CDR2 ANQGSEA. V was trimmed by 7 bases and J by 5 bases, leaving 12 bases between them. CDR3 length: 12 amino acids. The CDR3 sequence is CSGTGSENIQYF. The CDR3 DNA is TGCAGCGGAACGGGGAGCGAAAACATTCAGTACTTC.

This chain connects TRBV27 to TRBJ2-1; TRBD2 aligns across 7 bases. Germline V lookup: CDR1 MNHEY, CDR2 SMNVEV (reference sequence). The CDR3 spans 14 residues. V shed 7 bases and J 0 bases; nucleotides not matched to a gene: 3. The DNA for the CDR3 is TGTGCCAGCATCGGCGGGAGCTCCTACAATGAGCAGTTCTTC. Protein sequence: CASIGGSSYNEQFF.

V gene TRBV7-8 combines with J gene TRBJ2-7; a weak D match, TRBD1 (5 bases). Germline CDR1 and CDR2: SGHVS and FQNEAQ. This CDR3 is 13 amino acids long. Trimming shortened V by 5 bases and J by 3 bases, and 11 bases separated the two germline ends. Here the CDR3 DNA reads TGTGCCAGCAGCCCCGGACACTTCTACGAGCAGTACTTC. Translation: CASSPGHFYEQYF.

The V and J genes are TRBV7-9 and TRBJ2-3; TRBD2 agrees at 9 bases. Germline CDR1 and CDR2: SEHNR and FQNEAQ (reference sequence). The CDR3 totals 16 residues. Trimming took 1 base from V and 6 from J; bases not matched to a gene: 8. The CDR3 sequence is CASSLEGSGRGDTQYF. The CDR3, as DNA: TGTGCCAGCAGCTTAGAGGGTAGCGGGAGAGGGGATACGCAGTATTTT.

This clone has a single count. This chain connects TRBV15 to TRBJ1-3; D possibly corresponds to TRBD1 (6 bases). CDR1 is LNHNV and CDR2 is YYDKDF in the germline V gene (reference sequence). V was clipped by 1 base and J by 0 bases, with 10 bases between them. CDR3 length equals 16 residues. CDR3 in DNA: TGTGCCACCAGCAGAGTTGGGACATACTCTGGAAACACCATATATTTT. Its translation is CATSRVGTYSGNTIYF. The full variable domain, in which reference TRBV15 and TRBJ1-3 provide the parts outside the CDR3, is DAMVIQNPRYQVTQFGKPVTLSCSQTLNHNVMYWYQQKSSQAPKLLFHYYDKDFNNEADTPDNFQSRRPNTSFCFLDIRSPGLGDTAMYLCATSRVGTYSGNTIYFGEGSWLTVV.

The V and J genes are TRBV5-4 and TRBJ2-7; the match to TRBD2 covers 10 bases. Germline CDR1 SGHNT, CDR2 YYREEE (reference sequence). This CDR3 region has 15 residues. Trimming took 2 bases from V and 5 from J; bases not matched to a gene: 7. Here the CDR3 reads CASSFPLAGRDEQYF. CDR3 sequence (DNA): TGTGCCAGCAGCTTCCCACTAGCGGGAAGGGACGAGCAGTACTTC.

The J gene is TRBJ2-3, the V gene TRBV11-2; 7 bases match TRBD2. Losses at the gene ends were 3 bases for V and 6 bases for J; bases not matched to a gene: 9. The CDR3 spans 15 residues. Looked up from germline, CDR1 is SGHAT and CDR2 is FQNNGV. CDR3 region: CASSFRTGGGDTQYF. The CDR3 nucleotides read TGTGCCAGCAGCTTTAGAACGGGAGGAGGGGATACGCAGTATTTT.

The genes are TRBV9 and TRBJ2-1, with 9 bases aligning to TRBD2. Trimming at V came to 3 bases and at J to 0 bases, leaving 10 bases not matched to a gene. CDR3 size: 18 residues. Germline values: CDR1 SGDLS, CDR2 YYNGEE. The CDR3 nucleotides read TGTGCCAGCAGCGACCCCCGCGGGGGGGGACCCTCCTACAATGAGCAGTTCTTC. As protein: CASSDPRGGGPSYNEQFF. The whole variable domain, filled in from reference TRBV9 and TRBJ2-1, reads DSGVTQTPKHLITATGQRVTLRCSPRSGDLSVYWYQQSLDQGLQFLIQYYNGEERAKGNILERFSAQQFPDLHSELNLSSLELGDSALYFCASSDPRGGGPSYNEQFFGPGTRLTVL.

The V gene is TRBV21-1, the J gene TRBJ2-1; the table's TRBD2 call for D was not verified on the DNA. TRBV21-1 is a listed pseudogene. This CDR3 is built from 15 residues. The CDR3 region is CASSKAQLAGGPGFF. In DNA, the CDR3 is TGTGCCAGCAGCAAAGCGCAACTAGCGGGAGGGCCGGGGTTCTTC.